The 32 T cell receptor beta chains in this list originate from one sample, sequenced in a study of cytomegalovirus exposure and HLA in healthy donors. PCR used 60 Vbeta primers and 13 Jbeta primers. Profiled with immunoSEQ multiplex PCR; TCRdb holds only in-frame clones, not every one. In the table there are approximately 170,000 clones, roughly 83% of which are singletons. The specimen was PBMCs. The receptor source for this set is a boy between 2 and 10 years old in good health and CMV-seronegative.

The rearrangement links TRBV19 to TRBJ1-2; 10 nucleotides line up with TRBD1. Germline loops: CDR1 LNHDA, CDR2 SQIVND (reference sequence). The V gene end was trimmed by 10 bases and the J gene end by 4 bases; junction bases not matched to a gene: 15. CDR3 length: 16 residues. The DNA of the CDR3 is TGTGCCACCAAGACAGGGGGCGCTGGGGTAGGCTATGGCTACACCTTC. Amino acid sequence: CATKTGGAGVGYGYTF.

V and J are TRBV19 and TRBJ2-2, with 9 positions matching TRBD1. Germline CDR1 reads LNHDA; CDR2 reads SQIVND (reference sequence). The V gene end was trimmed by 7 bases and the J gene end by 2 bases; junction bases not matched to a gene: 5. The CDR3 is 15 residues long. CDR3 bases: TGTGCCAGTAATACAGGGGGCTTTAACACCGGGGAGCTGTTTTTT. Translation: CASNTGGFNTGELFF.

The gene calls are TRBV15 and TRBJ1-5, with 8 positions matching TRBD1. Trimming took 5 bases from V and 6 from J; bases not matched to a gene: 0. The CDR3 extends over 12 amino acids. In germline, CDR1 is LNHNV, CDR2 YYDKDF (reference sequence). CDR3 nucleotide sequence: TGTGCCACCAGCGGACAGGGTCAGCCCCAGCATTTT. This sequence encodes CATSGQGQPQHF.

In this sample, this clone turned up a few times. The chain is built from TRBV5-4 and TRBJ1-2; D gene uncertain. The V and J ends lost 1 base and 8 bases respectively, with 12 bases between them. Germline V gives CDR1 SGHNT, CDR2 YYREEE (reference sequence). CDR3 length: 13 residues. CDR3 in amino acids: CASSLRGGMGYTF. The CDR3 DNA sequence: TGTGCCAGCAGCTTGCGGGGAGGGATGGGCTACACCTTC.

This clone was seen a handful of times. CDR3 loop: CASSLEWGQASYEQYF. In DNA, the CDR3 is TGTGCCAGCAGCTTAGAGTGGGGACAGGCCTCCTACGAGCAGTACTTC. The chain is built from TRBV11-2 and TRBJ2-7, with 8 bases identical to TRBD1. Germline V gene lookup returns CDR1 SGHAT and CDR2 FQNNGV. The CDR3 covers 16 residues. Trimming removed 0 bases from V and 0 bases from J; junction bases left unmatched: 4.

This chain links TRBV7-9 with TRBJ1-1; D may be TRBD1 (6 bases). The CDR3 covers 14 residues. Germline-derived CDR1 and CDR2 are SEHNR and FQNEAQ (reference sequence). V was pared by 5 bases and J by 4 bases, with 14 bases between. Here the CDR3 DNA reads TGTGCCAGCAGCCGTGTTCAGGGGAGCACTGAAGCTTTCTTT. Its protein is CASSRVQGSTEAFF.

This sequence joins TRBV13 and TRBJ2-7; D is perhaps TRBD2 (5 bases). The CDR3 spans 13 residues. V lost 5 bases to trimming and J lost 6 bases, with 14 bases between them. The germline gives CDR1 PRHDT, CDR2 FYEKMQ (reference sequence). CDR3 DNA: TGTGCCAGCAGCCCCCTCGGACTGGGCGAGCAGTACGTC. Protein product: CASSPLGLGEQYV.

The chain is built from TRBV29-1 and TRBJ2-3, with D perhaps matching TRBD1 (5 bases). Germline V lookup: CDR1 SQVTM, CDR2 ANQGSEA. V was pared by 4 bases and J by 4 bases, with 12 bases between. This CDR3 is built from 13 residues. CDR3 loop: CSVGFQGPDTQYF. The CDR3 DNA follows: TGCAGCGTTGGGTTTCAGGGTCCAGATACGCAGTATTTT.

This chain links TRBV5-8 with TRBJ2-3; weak D call: TRBD1 (6 bases). The CDR3 is 15 amino acids. Germline-derived CDR1 and CDR2 are SGHTS and YDEGEE. V was pared by 0 bases and J by 6 bases, with 14 bases between. The CDR3 DNA reads as TGTGCCAGCAGCTTGGGGGACAATCAAGGGGATACGCAGTATTTT. Protein product: CASSLGDNQGDTQYF.

This clone was observed a handful of times. This chain uses TRBV7-9 with TRBJ1-3; D remains unclear. Between the trimmed V and J ends, which lost 0 bases and 6 bases, there was a span of 6 bases. The CDR3 consists of 13 residues. Germline V CDR1 and CDR2: SEHNR, FQNEAQ (reference sequence). The chain's CDR3 is CASSLAQENTIYF. In DNA, the CDR3 is TGTGCCAGCAGCTTAGCCCAGGAAAACACCATATATTTT.

The V call is TRBV30, the J call TRBJ1-2; D possibly corresponds to TRBD1 (5 bases). This CDR3 has 13 amino acids. CDR1 is GTSNPN, CDR2 SVGIG, per germline (reference sequence). Trimming removed 3 bases from V and 8 bases from J, with 16 bases in between. CDR3 coding DNA: TGTGCCTGGAGCCCGGGGGGACCCTCGGGCTACACCTTC. As protein: CAWSPGGPSGYTF.

The DNA of the CDR3 is TGTGCCAGCAGCTTAGGACAGGGGGGTTCCTACGAGCAGTACTTC. This gives the protein CASSLGQGGSYEQYF. The chain joins TRBV7-8 to TRBJ2-5; 9 nucleotides align to TRBD1. The J call may be mistaken, given a closer DNA end match to TRBJ2-7. This CDR3 comprises 15 residues. Germline CDR1 SGHVS, CDR2 FQNEAQ.

This rearrangement joins TRBV30 to TRBJ2-3; TRBD2 matches 13 bases. J lost 6 bases, V lost 0 bases, and 9 bases had no gene match. CDR3 size: 17 residues. The germline V gene encodes CDR1 GTSNPN and CDR2 SVGIG (reference sequence). Here the CDR3 DNA reads TGTGCCTGGAGTGTTGGACTAGCGGGAGATTGGGCGGATACGCAGTATTTT. Its protein product is CAWSVGLAGDWADTQYF.

The rearrangement joins TRBV10-3 to TRBJ2-5, with 8 bases identical to TRBD2. Germline CDR1 and CDR2: ENHRY and SYGVKD. The trim removed 9 bases at V and 4 bases at J, leaving 10 bases unmatched. The CDR3 has 14 amino acids. CDR3 in amino acids: CAMAAGAKGETQYF. The CDR3 region has the DNA TGTGCCATGGCAGCGGGGGCCAAGGGAGAGACCCAGTACTTC.

This sequence joins TRBV11-1 and TRBJ2-1, with 13 bases aligning to TRBD2. The CDR3 contains 16 residues. CDR1 is SGHAT and CDR2 is FQDESV in the germline V gene (reference sequence). V shed 5 bases, J shed 4 bases, and the junction held 5 bases outside the gene matches. The CDR3 nucleotides are TGTGCCAGCAGCACCCGACTAGCGGGAGGTTACAATGAGCAGTTCTTC. This sequence encodes CASSTRLAGGYNEQFF.

The chain uses TRBV27 and TRBJ2-3; D ambiguous. The CDR3 totals 14 residues. V lost 3 bases and J 1 base, leaving 8 bases between the germline ends. The germline gives CDR1 MNHEY, CDR2 SMNVEV (reference sequence). DNA for the CDR3: TGTGCCAGCAGTTTTTCGGGTCGCACAGATACGCAGTATTTT. This gives the protein CASSFSGRTDTQYF.

The V gene is TRBV2, the J gene TRBJ2-7; 7 nucleotides match TRBD1. The junction had 6 bases not matched to a gene; V was cut back by 5 bases and J by 2 bases. The germline V gene has CDR1 SNHLY and CDR2 FYNNEI. This CDR3 is 14 amino acids long. The DNA for the CDR3 is TGTGCCAGCAGTAAACAGGGGTCCGCCTACGAGCAGTACGTC. Translated, it gives CASSKQGSAYEQYV.

This chain joins TRBV18 and TRBJ1-3, with a weak D call TRBD1 (6 bases). The V end lost 1 base, the J end lost 3 bases, and 10 bases lay between the germline ends. The CDR3 length is 15 residues. Looked up from germline, CDR1 is KGHSH and CDR2 is LQKENI. This CDR3 reads CASSPLGQLGNTIYF. CDR3 nucleotide sequence: TGTGCCAGCTCACCACTTGGACAGCTTGGAAACACCATATATTTT.

The V gene is TRBV4-3, the J gene TRBJ1-1, with D perhaps matching TRBD1 (5 bases). This CDR3 has 15 residues. Per the germline V gene, CDR1 is LGHNA and CDR2 is YSLEER. Trimming removed 0 bases at V and 9 bases at J, with 17 bases between. CDR3 sequence reads: CASSQDSDRSTKAFF. In DNA form, the CDR3 reads TGCGCCAGCAGCCAAGATAGTGACAGATCAACAAAAGCTTTCTTT.

This clone appeared a single time. The chain carries TRBV7-9 and TRBJ2-7; 7 bases are shared with TRBD2. This CDR3 region has 14 residues. The trim removed 5 bases at V and 1 base at J, leaving 5 bases unmatched. The germline V gene encodes CDR1 SEHNR and CDR2 FQNEAQ (reference sequence). The CDR3: CASSPTGGSYEQYF. The CDR3 DNA sequence: TGTGCCAGCAGCCCCACGGGGGGTTCCTACGAGCAGTACTTC.

The chain uses TRBV18 and TRBJ2-5; 11 nucleotides match TRBD2. The CDR3 is made up of 13 amino acids. Germline CDR1 is KGHSH and CDR2 is LQKENI. The V gene end was trimmed by 8 bases and the J gene end by 3 bases; junction bases not matched to a gene: 2. CDR3 nucleotides: TGTGCCAGCGAGGGACTAGCGGAAGAGACCCAGTACTTC. Translating it yields CASEGLAEETQYF.

This clone was picked up a small number of times. The chain links TRBV11-3 to TRBJ2-2, with 7 bases fitting TRBD2. This CDR3 is 16 amino acids long. The J segment lost 7 bases and the V segment lost 1 base, leaving 9 bases of the junction unmatched. Germline assignment: CDR1 SGHNT and CDR2 YENEEA. As DNA, the CDR3 is TGTGCCAGCAGCTTAGGACCTAGCGGAATTAACGGGGAGCTGTTTTTT. Translating it yields CASSLGPSGINGELFF.

This rearrangement joins TRBV7-9 to TRBJ1-6, with a tentative D call TRBD1 (5 bases). V lost 0 bases and J lost 6, with 9 bases in between. The CDR3 extends over 15 amino acids. Germline V gene sequence: CDR1 SEHNR, CDR2 FQNEAQ (reference sequence). CDR3 DNA: TGTGCCAGCAGCTTAGCAGGGGTAGGTAATTCACCCCTCCACTTT. Translating gives CASSLAGVGNSPLHF.

The chain couples TRBV6-4 to TRBJ2-3; a weak D match, TRBD1 (6 bases). The CDR3 is 15 amino acids. Germline V gene lookup returns CDR1 MRHNA and CDR2 SNTAGT. Trimming took off 6 bases at V and 0 bases at J, with 13 bases between the two ends. The chain's CDR3 is CASSAGVTSTDTQYF. Here the CDR3 DNA reads TGTGCCAGCAGCGCAGGGGTTACCAGCACAGATACGCAGTATTTT.

J is TRBJ2-1 and V is TRBV7-2, with 11 bases fitting TRBD1. Germline V lookup: CDR1 SGHTA, CDR2 FQGNSA. The J segment lost 7 bases and the V segment lost 6 bases, leaving 8 bases of the junction unmatched. The CDR3 length is 15 residues. DNA for the CDR3: TGTGCCAGCAGGTCCGGGACAGGGGGTCCGAATGAGCAGTTCTTC. Protein: CASRSGTGGPNEQFF.

V is TRBV27 and J is TRBJ1-4; TRBD1 matches at 10 bases. This CDR3 is built from 16 residues. Germline loops: CDR1 MNHEY, CDR2 SMNVEV (reference sequence). Unmatched junction bases numbered 8, after V lost 6 bases and J lost 4 bases. CDR3 sequence (DNA): TGTGCCAGCAGGGAAAGGACAGGGGGAATTAATGAAAAACTGTTTTTT. Translated, it gives CASRERTGGINEKLFF.

The chain couples TRBV7-2 to TRBJ2-1, with a tentative D call TRBD2 (7 bases). This CDR3 has 17 residues. Per the germline V gene, CDR1 is SGHTA and CDR2 is FQGNSA. V was trimmed by 5 bases and J by 1 base, leaving 18 bases between them. The DNA for the CDR3 is TGTGCCAGCAGCGCCAATTTTCGGGGGGCATCCTACAATGAGCAGTTCTTC. It is translated as CASSANFRGASYNEQFF.

The rearrangement joins TRBV7-2 to TRBJ2-3, with 7 bases matching TRBD1. The CDR3 is 14 residues long. Germline CDR1 reads SGHTA; CDR2 reads FQGNSA. After removal of 2 bases from V and 1 base from J, the junction contained 0 bases not matched to a gene. The CDR3: CASSLTGGTDTQYF. DNA for the CDR3: TGTGCCAGCAGCTTAACAGGGGGCACAGATACGCAGTATTTT.

The V call is TRBV11-2, the J call TRBJ1-1, with 7 positions matching TRBD1. Per germline, CDR1 SGHAT and CDR2 FQNNGV. CDR3 size: 12 residues. Trimming cost V 1 base and J 10 bases; bases outside gene matches: 3. The DNA for the CDR3 is TGTGCCAGCAGCTTAGGAGGGGGCCGAGCTTTCTTT. The encoded protein is CASSLGGGRAFF.

Here the CDR3 DNA reads TGTGCCAGCAGTTACTCGATCGGGGGGGGATACAATGAGCAGTTCTTC. Its protein is CASSYSIGGGYNEQFF. The chain joins TRBV6-5 to TRBJ2-1, with TRBD2 matching 8 bases. With V trimmed by 0 bases and J by 4 bases, 5 bases remained unmatched. The germline CDR1 and CDR2 sequences are MNHEY and SVGAGI. CDR3 length equals 16 residues.

V and J are TRBV9 and TRBJ2-3; 8 bases line up with TRBD2. Germline CDR1 SGDLS, CDR2 YYNGEE. The CDR3 covers 15 residues. V gave up 2 bases and J gave up 1 base; unmatched junction bases: 3. CDR3 loop: CASSVGAGGTDTQYF. Here the CDR3 DNA reads TGTGCCAGCAGCGTGGGAGCGGGGGGCACAGATACGCAGTATTTT.

The chain carries TRBV27 and TRBJ2-3, with D perhaps being TRBD1 or TRBD2 (5 bases each). The CDR3 covers 16 residues. The germline CDR1 and CDR2 sequences are MNHEY and SMNVEV (reference sequence). V lost 6 bases and J 0 bases, leaving 16 bases between the germline ends. This chain's CDR3 is CASRLARKGSTDTQYF. CDR3 bases: TGTGCCAGCAGATTAGCGAGAAAGGGGAGCACAGATACGCAGTATTTT.